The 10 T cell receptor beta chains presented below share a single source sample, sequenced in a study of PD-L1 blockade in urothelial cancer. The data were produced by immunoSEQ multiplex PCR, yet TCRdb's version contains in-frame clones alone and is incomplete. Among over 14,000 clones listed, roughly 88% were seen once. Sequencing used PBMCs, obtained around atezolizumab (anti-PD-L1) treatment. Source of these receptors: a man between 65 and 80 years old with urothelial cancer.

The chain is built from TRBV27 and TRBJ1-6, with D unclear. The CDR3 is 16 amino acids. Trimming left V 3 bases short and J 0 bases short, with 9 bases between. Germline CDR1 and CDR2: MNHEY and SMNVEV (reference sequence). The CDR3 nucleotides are TGTGCCAGCAGTTTGGGCCAGATCTCCTATAATTCACCCCTCCACTTT. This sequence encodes CASSLGQISYNSPLHF.

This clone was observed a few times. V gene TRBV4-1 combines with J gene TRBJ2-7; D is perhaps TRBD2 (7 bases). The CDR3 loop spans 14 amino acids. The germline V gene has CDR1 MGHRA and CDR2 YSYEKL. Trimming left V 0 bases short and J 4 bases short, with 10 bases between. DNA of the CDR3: TGCGCCAGCAGCCAAGAAGGGGGGGCGTACGAGCAGTACTTC. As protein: CASSQEGGAYEQYF.

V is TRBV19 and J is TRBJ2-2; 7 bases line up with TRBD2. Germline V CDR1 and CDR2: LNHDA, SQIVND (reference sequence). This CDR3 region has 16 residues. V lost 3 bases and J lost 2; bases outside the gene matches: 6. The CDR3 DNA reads TGTGCCAGTAGTATGGCGGGACTAACCAACACCGGGGAGCTGTTTTTT. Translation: CASSMAGLTNTGELFF.

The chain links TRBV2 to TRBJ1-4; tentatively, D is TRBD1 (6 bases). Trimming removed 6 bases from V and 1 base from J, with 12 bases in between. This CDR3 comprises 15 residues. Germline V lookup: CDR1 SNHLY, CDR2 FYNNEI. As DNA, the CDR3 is TGTGCCAGCAGCGGACAGCTGCTAACTAATGAAAAACTGTTTTTT. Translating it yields CASSGQLLTNEKLFF.

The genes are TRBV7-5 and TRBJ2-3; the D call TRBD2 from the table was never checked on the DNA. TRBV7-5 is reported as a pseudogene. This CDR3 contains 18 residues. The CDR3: CVRSLAEEAGGRTDTQYF. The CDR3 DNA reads TGTGTCAGAAGCTTAGCCGAGGAAGCGGGGGGTCGCACAGATACGCAGTATTTT.

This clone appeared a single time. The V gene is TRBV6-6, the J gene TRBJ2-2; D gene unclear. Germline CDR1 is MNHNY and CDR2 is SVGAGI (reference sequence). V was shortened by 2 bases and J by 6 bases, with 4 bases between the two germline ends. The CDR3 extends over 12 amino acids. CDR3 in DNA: TGTGCCAGCAGTTACGGCTCCGGGGAGCTGTTTTTT. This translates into CASSYGSGELFF.

The CDR3 here is CASRSRLIGAGDNEQFF. In nucleotides, the CDR3 is TGCGCCAGCAGGAGCAGACTAATTGGTGCTGGTGACAATGAGCAGTTCTTC. The rearrangement links TRBV5-1 to TRBJ2-1; the D gene is possibly TRBD2 (5 bases). The ends were cut back, 5 bases at V and 5 bases at J, with 23 bases in the middle. In germline, CDR1 is SGHRS, CDR2 YFSETQ. The CDR3 has 17 amino acids.

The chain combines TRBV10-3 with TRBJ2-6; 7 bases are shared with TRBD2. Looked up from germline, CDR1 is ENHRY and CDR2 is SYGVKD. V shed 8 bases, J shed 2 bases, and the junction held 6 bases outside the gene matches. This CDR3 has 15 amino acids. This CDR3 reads CAIGGDSAGANVLTF. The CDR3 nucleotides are TGTGCCATCGGGGGGGACTCGGCTGGGGCCAACGTCCTGACTTTC.

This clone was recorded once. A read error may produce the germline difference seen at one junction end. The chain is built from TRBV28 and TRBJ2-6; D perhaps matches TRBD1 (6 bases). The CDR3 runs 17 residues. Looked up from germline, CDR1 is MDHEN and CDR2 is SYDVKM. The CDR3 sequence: CATSYGGPTSGANVLTF. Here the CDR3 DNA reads TGTGCCACCAGTTATGGGGGCCCCACTTCTGGGGCCAACGTCCTGACTTTC.

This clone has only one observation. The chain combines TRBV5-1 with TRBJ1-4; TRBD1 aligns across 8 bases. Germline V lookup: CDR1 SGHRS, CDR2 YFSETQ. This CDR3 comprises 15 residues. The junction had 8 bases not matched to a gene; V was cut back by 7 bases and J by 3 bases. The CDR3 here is CASCTTGAPNEKLFF. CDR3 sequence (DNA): TGCGCCAGCTGTACGACAGGGGCTCCTAATGAAAAACTGTTTTTT.